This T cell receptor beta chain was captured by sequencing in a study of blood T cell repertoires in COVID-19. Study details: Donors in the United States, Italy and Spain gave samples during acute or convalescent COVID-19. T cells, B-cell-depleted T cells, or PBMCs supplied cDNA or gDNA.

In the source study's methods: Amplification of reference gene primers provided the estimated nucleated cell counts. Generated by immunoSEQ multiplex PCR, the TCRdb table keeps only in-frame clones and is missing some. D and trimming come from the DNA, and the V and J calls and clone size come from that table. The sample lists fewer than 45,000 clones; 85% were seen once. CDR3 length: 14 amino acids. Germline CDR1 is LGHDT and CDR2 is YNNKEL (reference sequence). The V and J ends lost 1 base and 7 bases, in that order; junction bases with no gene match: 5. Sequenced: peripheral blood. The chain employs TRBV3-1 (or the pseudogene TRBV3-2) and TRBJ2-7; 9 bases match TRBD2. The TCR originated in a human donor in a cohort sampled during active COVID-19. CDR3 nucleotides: TGTGCCAGCAGCCAAGGGGCGGGGGGGTTAGAGCAGTACTTC. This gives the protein CASSQGAGGLEQYF.